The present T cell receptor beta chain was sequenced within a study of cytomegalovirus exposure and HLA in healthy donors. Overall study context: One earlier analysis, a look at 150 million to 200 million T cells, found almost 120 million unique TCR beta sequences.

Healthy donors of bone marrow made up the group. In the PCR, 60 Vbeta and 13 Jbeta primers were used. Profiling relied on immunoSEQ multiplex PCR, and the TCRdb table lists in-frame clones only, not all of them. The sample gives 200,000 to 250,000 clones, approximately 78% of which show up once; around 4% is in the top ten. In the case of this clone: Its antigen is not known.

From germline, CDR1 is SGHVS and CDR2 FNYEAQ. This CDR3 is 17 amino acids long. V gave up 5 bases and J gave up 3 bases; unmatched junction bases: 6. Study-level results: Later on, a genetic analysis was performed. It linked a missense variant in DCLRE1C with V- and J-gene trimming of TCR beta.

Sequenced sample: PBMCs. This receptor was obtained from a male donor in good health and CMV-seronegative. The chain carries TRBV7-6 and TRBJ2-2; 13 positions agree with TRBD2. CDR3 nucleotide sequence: TGTGCCAGCAGCCGCCAACTAGCGGGAGGGGACACCGGGGAGCTGTTTTTT. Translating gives CASSRQLAGGDTGELFF.